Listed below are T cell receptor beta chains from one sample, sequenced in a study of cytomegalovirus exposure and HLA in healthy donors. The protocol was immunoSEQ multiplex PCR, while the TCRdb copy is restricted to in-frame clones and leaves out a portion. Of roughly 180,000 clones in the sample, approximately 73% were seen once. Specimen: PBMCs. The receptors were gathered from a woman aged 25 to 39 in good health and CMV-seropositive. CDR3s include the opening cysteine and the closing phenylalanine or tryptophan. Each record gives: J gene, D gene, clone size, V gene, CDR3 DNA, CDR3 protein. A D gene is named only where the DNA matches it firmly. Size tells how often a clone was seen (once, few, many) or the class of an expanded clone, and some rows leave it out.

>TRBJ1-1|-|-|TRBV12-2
TGTGCAAGTCGCTTAGTAGGCGACAAGGTTGGTGAAGCTTTCTTT
CASRLVGDKVGEAFF
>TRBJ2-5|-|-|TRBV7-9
TGTGCCAGCGGGCGACAGGAAAAAGAGACCCAGTACTTC
CASGRQEKETQYF
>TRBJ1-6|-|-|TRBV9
TGTGCCAGCAGCTCCACAGGGTCGTTGGATAATTCACCCCTCCACTTT
CASSSTGSLDNSPLHF
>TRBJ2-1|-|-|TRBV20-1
TGCAGTGCCCGACAGTACAATGAGCAGTTCTTC
CSARQYNEQFF
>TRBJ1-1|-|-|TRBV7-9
TGTGCCAGCAGCACCGGGACTGAAGCTTTCTTT
CASSTGTEAFF
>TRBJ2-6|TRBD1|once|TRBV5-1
TGCGCCAGCAGCTCGTCGACAGGGTTGTCTGGGGCCAACGTCCTGACTTTC
CASSSSTGLSGANVLTF
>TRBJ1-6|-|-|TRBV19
TGTGCCAGTAATCGCAGGGCAGAATCACCCCTCCACTTT
CASNRRAESPLHF
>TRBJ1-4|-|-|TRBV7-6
TGTGCCAGCAGCTTAGCCGGCCGGGCGGGTAATGAAAAACTGTTTTTT
CASSLAGRAGNEKLFF
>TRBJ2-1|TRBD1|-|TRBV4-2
TGTGCCAGCAGCCAAGTACAGGGGGGATCCTACAATGAGCAGTTCTTC
CASSQVQGGSYNEQFF
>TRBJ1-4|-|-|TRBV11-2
TGTGCCAGCAGTCCAAATGAAAAACTGTTTTTT
CASSPNEKLFF
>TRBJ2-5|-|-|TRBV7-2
TGTGCCAGCAGCTTAGCCAGGGCGGAGACCCAGTACTTC
CASSLARAETQYF
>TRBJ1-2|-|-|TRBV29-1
TGCAGCGTTGATGAAGGGGTTGTCTATGGCTACACCTTC
CSVDEGVVYGYTF
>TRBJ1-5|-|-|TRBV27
TGTGCCAGCAGTTTTAGGCAGGACAATCAGCCCCAGCATTTT
CASSFRQDNQPQHF
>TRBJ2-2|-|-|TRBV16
TGTGCCAGCAGCCAATCGACGGGAAGGGGGGAGCTGTTTTTT
CASSQSTGRGELFF
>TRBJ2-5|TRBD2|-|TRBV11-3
TGTGCCAGCAGCTTAGGTAGCGGGGGGCTTGGGACCCAGTACTTC
CASSLGSGGLGTQYF
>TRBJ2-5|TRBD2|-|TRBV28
TGTGCCAGCTCTGCCCCGGGGGGGGCCCGAGAGACCCAGTACTTC
CASSAPGGARETQYF
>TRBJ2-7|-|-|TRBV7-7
TGTGCCAGCAGCCAAGACAGGGGAGGGGAGCAGTACTTC
CASSQDRGGEQYF
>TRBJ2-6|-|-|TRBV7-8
TGTGCCAGCAGTGGGGGCTCTGGGGCCAACGGCCTGACTTTC
CASSGGSGANGLTF
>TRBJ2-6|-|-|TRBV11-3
TGTGCCAGCAGCTTGAAACTCCCTGGGGCCAACGTCCTGACTTTC
CASSLKLPGANVLTF
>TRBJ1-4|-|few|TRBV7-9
TGTGCCAGCAGCACCCCAGGGGTAGGGAATGAAAAACTGTTTTTT
CASSTPGVGNEKLFF
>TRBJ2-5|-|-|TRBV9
TGTGCCAGCAGCCCGCGGCTGAGGGAAGAGACCCAGTACTTC
CASSPRLREETQYF
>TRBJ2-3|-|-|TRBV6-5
TGTGCCAGCAGTCGGACTAGCACAGATACGCAGTATTTT
CASSRTSTDTQYF
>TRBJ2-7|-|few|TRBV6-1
TGTGCCAGCAGTCTCGAAAGGGGTTCCTACGAGCAGTACTTC
CASSLERGSYEQYF
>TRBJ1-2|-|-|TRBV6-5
TGTGCCAGCAGTTACTCGACAGTTCTCGGGGGGGATGGCTACACCTTC
CASSYSTVLGGDGYTF
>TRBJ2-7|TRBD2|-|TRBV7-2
TGTGCCAGCAGCTTATGGGAGCGGGGGTACTACGAGCAGTACTTC
CASSLWERGYYEQYF
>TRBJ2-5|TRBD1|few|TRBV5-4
TGTGCCAGCAGCCAGAACAGGGGGCGAGGGGAGACCCAGTACTTC
CASSQNRGRGETQYF